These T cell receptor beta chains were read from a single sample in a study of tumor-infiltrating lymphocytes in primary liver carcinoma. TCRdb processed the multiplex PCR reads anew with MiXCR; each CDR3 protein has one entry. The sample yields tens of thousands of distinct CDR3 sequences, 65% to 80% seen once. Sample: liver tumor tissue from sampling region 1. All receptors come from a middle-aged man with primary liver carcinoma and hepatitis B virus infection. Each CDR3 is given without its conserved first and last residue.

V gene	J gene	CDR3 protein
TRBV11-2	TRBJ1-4	VSSLAGTGPVNEKLF
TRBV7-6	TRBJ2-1	ASSLAGSEQF
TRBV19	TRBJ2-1	ASSIWWASVEYNEQF
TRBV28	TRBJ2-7	ATLMTGAPDDSYEHY
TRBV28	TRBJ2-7	AGSFPGREQY
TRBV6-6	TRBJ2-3	ASSKAVGADTQY
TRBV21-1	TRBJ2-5	TGSTHDSETQY
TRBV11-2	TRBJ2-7	ASSSTGGYEEY
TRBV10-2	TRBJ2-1	ASSKNRDEQF
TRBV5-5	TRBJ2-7	ASSFGSSYEHH
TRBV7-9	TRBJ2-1	ASSWTSGSLDEQF
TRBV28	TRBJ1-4	ASSRGRASADEKLF
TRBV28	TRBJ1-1	ASSSSRDSSFGTEAF
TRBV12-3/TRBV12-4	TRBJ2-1	ASSLGRTSGRADEQF
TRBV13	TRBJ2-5	ASRTGTLGETQY
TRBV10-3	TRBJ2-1	AISDAAASDEQF
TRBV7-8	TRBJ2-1	ASSFSSREQF
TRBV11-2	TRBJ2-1	ANSLNDAYERF
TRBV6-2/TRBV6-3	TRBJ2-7	ASRGLAGENSYEQY